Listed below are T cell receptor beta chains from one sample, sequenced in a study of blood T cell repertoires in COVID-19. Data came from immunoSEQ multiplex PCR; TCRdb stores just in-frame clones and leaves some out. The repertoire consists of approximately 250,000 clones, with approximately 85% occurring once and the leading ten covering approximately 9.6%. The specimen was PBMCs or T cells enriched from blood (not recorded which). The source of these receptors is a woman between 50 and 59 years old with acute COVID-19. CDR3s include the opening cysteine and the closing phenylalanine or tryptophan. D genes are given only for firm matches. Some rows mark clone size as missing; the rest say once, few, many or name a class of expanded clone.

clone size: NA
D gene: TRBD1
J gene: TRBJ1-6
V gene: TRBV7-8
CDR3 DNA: TGTGCCAGCAGCTCCGGCTGGGGACAGGGCTCACCCCTCCACTTT
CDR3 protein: CASSSGWGQGSPLHF

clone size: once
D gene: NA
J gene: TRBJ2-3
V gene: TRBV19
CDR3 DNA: TGTGCCAGTAGTGGCAGGGGCACAGATACGCAGTATTTT
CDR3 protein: CASSGRGTDTQYF

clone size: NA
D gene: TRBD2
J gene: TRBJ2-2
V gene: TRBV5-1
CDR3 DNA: TGCGCCAGCAGCCGGGAGGTGGGGAACGGGGAGCTGTTTTTT
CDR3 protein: CASSREVGNGELFF

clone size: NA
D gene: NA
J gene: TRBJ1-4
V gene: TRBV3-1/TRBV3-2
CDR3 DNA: TGTGCCAGCAGCCAAGGTCAGGGATCTCAAAAACTGTTTTTT
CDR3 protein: CASSQGQGSQKLFF

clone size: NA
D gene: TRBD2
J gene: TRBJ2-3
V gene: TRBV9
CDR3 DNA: TGTGCCAGCACCCGGACTAGCGGTAGCACAGATACGCAGTATTTT
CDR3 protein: CASTRTSGSTDTQYF

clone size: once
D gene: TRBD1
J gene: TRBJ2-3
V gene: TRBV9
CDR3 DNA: TGTGCCAGCAGCGGATTTTGGACAGGGATCGGCACAGATACGCAGTATTTT
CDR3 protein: CASSGFWTGIGTDTQYF

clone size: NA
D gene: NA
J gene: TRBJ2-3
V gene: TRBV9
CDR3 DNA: TGTGCCAGCGGAGGCGACACTCCCCATACGCAGTATTTT
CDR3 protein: CASGGDTPHTQYF

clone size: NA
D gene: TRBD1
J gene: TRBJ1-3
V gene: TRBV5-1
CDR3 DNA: TGCGCCAGCAGCCTGGGACAGGGCCAGTACTCTGGAAACACCATATATTTT
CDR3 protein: CASSLGQGQYSGNTIYF

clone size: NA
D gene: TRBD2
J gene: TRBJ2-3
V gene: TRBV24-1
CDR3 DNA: TGTGCCACCAGTGAAATAGCGGGGACCATACAGTATTTT
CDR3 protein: CATSEIAGTIQYF

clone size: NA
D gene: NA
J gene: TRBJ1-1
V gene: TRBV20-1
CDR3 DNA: TGCAGTGCTAGGGGGCCTCCCGGAGCTTTCTTT
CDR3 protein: CSARGPPGAFF

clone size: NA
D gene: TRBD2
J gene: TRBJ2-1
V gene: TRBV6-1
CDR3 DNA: TGTGCCAGCAGTGAAGCAGGGACTAGCGGGGTATATGAGCAGTTCTTC
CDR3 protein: CASSEAGTSGVYEQFF

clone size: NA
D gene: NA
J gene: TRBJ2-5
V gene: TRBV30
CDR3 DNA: TGTGCCTGGAGGTCGGGGGGCAGTTATGAGACCCAGTACTTC
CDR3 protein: CAWRSGGSYETQYF

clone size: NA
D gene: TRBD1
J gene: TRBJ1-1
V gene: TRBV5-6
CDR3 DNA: TGTGCCAGCAGCCGAGGACAGGGGGGCACTGAAGCTTTCTTT
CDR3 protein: CASSRGQGGTEAFF

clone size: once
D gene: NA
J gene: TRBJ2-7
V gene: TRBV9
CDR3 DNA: TGTGCCAGCAGCGCGAGACAGGAAGGCTTTCCTAGGGACGAGCAGTACTTC
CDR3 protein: CASSARQEGFPRDEQYF

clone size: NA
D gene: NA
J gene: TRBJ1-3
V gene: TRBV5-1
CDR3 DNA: TGCGCCAGCAGCGCGGCGGGGCTAGGAAACACCATATATTTT
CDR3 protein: CASSAAGLGNTIYF

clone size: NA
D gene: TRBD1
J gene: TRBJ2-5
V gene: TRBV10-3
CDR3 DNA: TGTGCCACCCGGGGGACAGGGCTAGATCAGGGGACCCAGTACTTC
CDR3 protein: CATRGTGLDQGTQYF

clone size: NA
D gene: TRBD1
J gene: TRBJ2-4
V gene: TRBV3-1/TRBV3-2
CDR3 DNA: TGTGCCAGCAGCCAGACAGGGTGGGCCAAAAACATTCAGTACTTC
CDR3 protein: CASSQTGWAKNIQYF

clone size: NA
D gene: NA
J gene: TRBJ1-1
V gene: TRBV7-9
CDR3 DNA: TGTGCCAGCAGCTTTGGGGCCGCAGTGAACACTGAAGCTTTCTTT
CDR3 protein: CASSFGAAVNTEAFF

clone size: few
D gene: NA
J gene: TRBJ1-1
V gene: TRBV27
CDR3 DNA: TGTGCCAGCAGTTTAGGGGCAGGGCGCCTCTCCATGAACACTGAAGCTTTCTTT
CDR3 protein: CASSLGAGRLSMNTEAFF

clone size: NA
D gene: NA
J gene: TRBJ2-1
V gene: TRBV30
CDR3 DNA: TGTGCCTGGAGGGGGACTGTCCCCTACAATGAGCAGTTCTTC
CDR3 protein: CAWRGTVPYNEQFF

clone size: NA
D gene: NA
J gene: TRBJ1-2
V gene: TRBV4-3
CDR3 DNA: TGCGCCAGCAGCCAAGAAAGGGGAATGATCTATGGCTACACCTTC
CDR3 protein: CASSQERGMIYGYTF

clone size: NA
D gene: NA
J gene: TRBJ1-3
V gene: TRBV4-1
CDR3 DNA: TGCGCCAGCAGCCAACGGGGGTCTGGAAACACCATATATTTT
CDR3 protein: CASSQRGSGNTIYF

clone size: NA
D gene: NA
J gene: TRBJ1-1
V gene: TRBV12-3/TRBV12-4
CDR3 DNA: TGTGCCAGCAGTTGGGGCCAGAACACTGAAGCTTTCTTT
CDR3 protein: CASSWGQNTEAFF

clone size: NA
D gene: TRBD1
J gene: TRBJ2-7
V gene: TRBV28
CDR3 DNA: TGTGCCAGCAAACCAACAGGGGCCTACTACGAGCAGTACTTC
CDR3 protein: CASKPTGAYYEQYF

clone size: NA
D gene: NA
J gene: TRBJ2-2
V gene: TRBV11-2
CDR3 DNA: TGTGCCAGCAGCCAGGGGACGGTAATCACCGGGGAGCTGTTTTTT
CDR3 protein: CASSQGTVITGELFF

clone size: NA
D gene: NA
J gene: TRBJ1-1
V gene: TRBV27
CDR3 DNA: TGTGCCAGCAGCACACAGGGTCGGACTGAAGCTTTCTTT
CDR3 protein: CASSTQGRTEAFF

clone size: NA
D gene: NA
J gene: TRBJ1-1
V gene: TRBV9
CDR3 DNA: TGTGCCAGCAGCGTATGGGGGGGTGAAGCTTTCTTT
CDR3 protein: CASSVWGGEAFF

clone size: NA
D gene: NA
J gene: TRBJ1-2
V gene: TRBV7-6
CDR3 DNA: TGTGCCAGCAGCCTCCAGAATATCCCATATGGCTACACCTTC
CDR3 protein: CASSLQNIPYGYTF

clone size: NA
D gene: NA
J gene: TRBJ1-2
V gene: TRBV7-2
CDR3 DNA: TGTGCCAGCAGCCACCGGCGGGCCGCTAAAGACTATGGCTACACCTTC
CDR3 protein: CASSHRRAAKDYGYTF

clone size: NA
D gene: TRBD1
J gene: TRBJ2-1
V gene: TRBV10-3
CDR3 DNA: TGTGCCATCAGTGAGTTAGGGACAGCCAACAATGAGCAGTTCTTC
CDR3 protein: CAISELGTANNEQFF

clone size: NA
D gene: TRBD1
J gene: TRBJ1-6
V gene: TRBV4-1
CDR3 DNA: TGCGCCAGCAGCCAATCCGACCAAAGAGTAGGGACAGGGCAAAATTCACCCCTCCACTTT
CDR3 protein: CASSQSDQRVGTGQNSPLHF

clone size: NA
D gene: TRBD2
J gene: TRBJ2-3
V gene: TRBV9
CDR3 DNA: TGTGCCAGCAGCCCTAGCGGGGGCCGTAGCACAGATACGCAGTATTTT
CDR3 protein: CASSPSGGRSTDTQYF

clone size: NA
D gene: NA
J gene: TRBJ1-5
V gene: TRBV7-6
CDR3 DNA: TGTGCCAGCAGTCAAGGAGGCTGGCAGCCCCAGCATTTT
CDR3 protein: CASSQGGWQPQHF

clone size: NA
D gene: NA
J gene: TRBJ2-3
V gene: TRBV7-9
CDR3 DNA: TGTGCCAGCAGCTTAGATCGGGGAGATACGCAGTATTTT
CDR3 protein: CASSLDRGDTQYF

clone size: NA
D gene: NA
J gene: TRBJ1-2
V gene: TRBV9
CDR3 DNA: TGTGCCAGCAGCGTAGCTGAAGGGACAATCGCTAACTATGGCTACACCTTC
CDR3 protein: CASSVAEGTIANYGYTF

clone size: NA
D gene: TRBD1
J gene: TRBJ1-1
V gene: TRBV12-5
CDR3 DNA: TGTGCTAGTGGTTTGCCCCCCGCCGAAGGAAACAGGGGGGAAACTGAAGCTTTCTTT
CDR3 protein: CASGLPPAEGNRGETEAFF

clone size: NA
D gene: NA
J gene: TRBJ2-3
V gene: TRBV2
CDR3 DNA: TGTGCCAGCAGTGGTCCCAAAGATACGCAGTATTTT
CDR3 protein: CASSGPKDTQYF

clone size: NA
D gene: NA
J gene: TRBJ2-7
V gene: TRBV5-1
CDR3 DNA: TGCGCCAGCAGCGTATTACAGGGTGCGGAGCAGTACTTC
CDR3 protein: CASSVLQGAEQYF

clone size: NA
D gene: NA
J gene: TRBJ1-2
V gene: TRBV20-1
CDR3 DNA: TGCAGTGCTATTGAGCGGGACGTAAACTATGGCTACACCTTC
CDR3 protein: CSAIERDVNYGYTF

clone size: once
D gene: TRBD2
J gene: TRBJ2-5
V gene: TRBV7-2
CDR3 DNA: TGTGCCAGCAGCTTCGCCGGGACTAGCGGGGAAGAGACCCAGTACTTC
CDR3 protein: CASSFAGTSGEETQYF

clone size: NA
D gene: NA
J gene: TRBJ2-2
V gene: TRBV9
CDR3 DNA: TGTGCCAGCAGCGTAGATGGGAGAGTAACCGGGGAGCTGTTTTTT
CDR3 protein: CASSVDGRVTGELFF

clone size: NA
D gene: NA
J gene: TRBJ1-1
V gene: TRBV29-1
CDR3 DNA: TGCAGCGTTGAAGCCAGGTCCCCCATGAACACTGAAGCTTTCTTT
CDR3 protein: CSVEARSPMNTEAFF

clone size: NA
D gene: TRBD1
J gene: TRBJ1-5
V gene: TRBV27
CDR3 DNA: TGTGCCAGCAGTTCCGGGACAGACAATCAGCCCCAGCATTTT
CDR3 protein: CASSSGTDNQPQHF

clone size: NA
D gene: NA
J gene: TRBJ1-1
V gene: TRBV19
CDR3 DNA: TGTGCCAGTAGACCCCCAGGTACGAACACTGAAGCTTTCTTT
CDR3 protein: CASRPPGTNTEAFF

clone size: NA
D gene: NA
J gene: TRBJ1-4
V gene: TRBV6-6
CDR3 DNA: TGTGCCAGCAGTAAACAGGGCGTTAATGAAAAACTGTTTTTT
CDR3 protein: CASSKQGVNEKLFF

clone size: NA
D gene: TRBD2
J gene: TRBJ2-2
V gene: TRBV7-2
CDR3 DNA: TGTGCCAGCAGCCCGCGGGGGGCGGCCGGGGAGCTGTTTTTT
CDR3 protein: CASSPRGAAGELFF